A selection of T cell receptor beta chains follows, all from one sample in a study of T-cell memory formation after mild COVID-19. One entry per CDR3 protein, called by TCRdb with MiXCR from the 5' RACE reads. The top ten clones hold around 27% of a sample with 110,000 to 150,000 distinct CDR3 sequences, more than 13% of them seen once. Sequencing input: PBMCs or a T cell subset sorted from them (not recorded which). The receptor source for this set is an adult woman who had mild COVID-19 (a few samples of this study predate the infection). Cell type and time point are not known. Both conserved end residues are part of each CDR3. A D gene is named only where the DNA matches it firmly. Clone sizes are given selectively: once, few, many, or a class where the clone is expanded.

TRBV5-1,few,TRBJ2-1,.,CASSLDRANEQFF,TGCGCCAGCAGCTTGGACAGGGCCAATGAGCAGTTCTTC
TRBV4-1,many,TRBJ2-5,.,CASSQGEGTFQETQYF,TGCGCCAGCAGCCAAGGTGAGGGAACTTTCCAAGAGACCCAGTACTTC
TRBV5-1,few,TRBJ1-5,TRBD1,CASSPGSGQGLGQPQHF,TGCGCCAGCAGCCCGGGTTCGGGACAGGGATTGGGACAGCCCCAGCATTTT
TRBV7-9,.,TRBJ2-2,.,CASSLADGGYTGELFF,TGTGCCAGCAGCTTAGCGGACGGTGGTTATACCGGGGAGCTGTTTTTT
TRBV3-1,.,TRBJ2-7,TRBD2,CASSALAGGYEQYF,TGTGCCAGCAGCGCACTAGCGGGGGGATACGAGCAGTACTTC
TRBV27,few,TRBJ1-2,.,CASTSTGYGYTF,TGTGCCAGCACCTCTACCGGTTATGGCTACACCTTC
TRBV29-1,.,TRBJ2-1,.,CSVEVRGNEQFF,TGCAGCGTTGAAGTTCGGGGCAATGAGCAGTTCTTC
TRBV4-1,few,TRBJ2-7,.,CASSQLPYYEQYF,TGCGCCAGCAGCCAACTCCCCTACTACGAGCAGTACTTC
TRBV2,.,TRBJ2-1,.,CASSWSDNEQFF,TGTGCCAGCAGTTGGAGCGACAATGAGCAGTTCTTC
TRBV6-6,.,TRBJ2-3,.,CASNHPTSQLTDTQYF,TGTGCCAGCAACCATCCTACTAGCCAACTGACAGATACGCAGTATTTT
TRBV3-1,few,TRBJ2-7,.,CASSHGTHYYEQYF,TGTGCCAGCAGCCACGGAACCCACTACTACGAGCAGTACTTC
TRBV7-9,few,TRBJ2-1,TRBD2,CASSPTGTSRNEQFF,TGTGCCAGCAGTCCTACCGGGACTAGTAGGAATGAGCAGTTCTTC
TRBV4-1,.,TRBJ2-7,TRBD1,CASSLTLPGQGGEQYF,TGCGCCAGCAGCCTTACCTTACCGGGACAGGGTGGCGAGCAGTACTTC
TRBV6-5,few,TRBJ2-7,.,CASSSPTGNDEQYF,TGTGCCAGCAGTTCCCCCACAGGGAACGACGAGCAGTACTTC
TRBV5-1,few,TRBJ1-5,.,CASSLAGETQPQHF,TGCGCCAGCAGCTTGGCCGGGGAAACTCAGCCCCAGCATTTT
TRBV5-1,.,TRBJ2-1,.,CASSLFDVYNEQFF,TGCGCCAGCAGCTTGTTTGACGTATACAATGAGCAGTTCTTC
TRBV27,.,TRBJ2-7,.,CASSFGEGYEQYF,TGTGCCAGCAGTTTCGGAGAGGGCTACGAGCAGTACTTC
TRBV27,.,TRBJ2-7,.,CASSLGAPRGYYEQYF,TGTGCCAGCAGTTTAGGGGCTCCTCGGGGATACTACGAGCAGTACTTC
TRBV7-9,few,TRBJ1-1,TRBD1,CASSQLPAGTEVEAFF,TGTGCCAGCAGCCAACTCCCAGCCGGGACAGAAGTTGAAGCTTTCTTT
TRBV27,.,TRBJ2-2,.,CASSSIAGELFF,TGTGCCAGCAGTTCTATTGCCGGGGAGCTGTTTTTT
TRBV7-9,few,TRBJ2-4,.,CASSLAVRAKNIQYF,TGTGCCAGCAGCCTGGCGGTTAGGGCCAAAAACATTCAGTACTTC
TRBV3-1,.,TRBJ2-7,TRBD2,CASSQDLGLARHEQYF,TGTGCCAGCAGCCAAGATCTGGGACTAGCGAGACACGAGCAGTACTTC
TRBV19,.,TRBJ2-1,.,CASIRSSSYNEQFF,TGTGCCAGTATCCGTTCCAGCTCCTACAATGAGCAGTTCTTC
TRBV27,.,TRBJ1-5,.,CASSPAVARQPQHF,TGTGCCAGCAGCCCCGCGGTTGCGCGACAGCCCCAGCATTTT
TRBV15,few,TRBJ2-3,TRBD1,CATSRESGQDLTDTQYF,TGTGCCACCAGCAGAGAGAGCGGACAGGACCTCACAGATACGCAGTATTTT
TRBV4-1,many,TRBJ1-6,.,CASSQDGGNNSPLHF,TGCGCCAGCAGCCAAGATGGCGGTAATAATTCACCCCTCCACTTT
TRBV27,.,TRBJ2-3,.,CAIQGQGTDTQYF,TGTGCCATCCAAGGGCAGGGCACAGATACGCAGTATTTT
TRBV11-3,once,TRBJ2-7,.,CASSLGPEREQYF,TGTGCCAGCAGCTTAGGACCGGAGAGAGAGCAGTACTTC
TRBV29-1,.,TRBJ2-5,.,CSVTPGARRDQYF,TGCAGCGTTACCCCCGGCGCGAGAAGAGACCAGTACTTC
TRBV5-6,few,TRBJ2-5,.,CASSLESREETQYF,TGTGCCAGCAGCTTGGAATCGCGGGAAGAGACCCAGTACTTC
TRBV4-1,few,TRBJ2-5,.,CASSHQVSTSQETQYF,TGCGCCAGCAGCCACCAGGTGTCGACTAGTCAAGAGACCCAGTACTTC
TRBV13,few,TRBJ2-2,TRBD2,CASSSGLAGHTGELFF,TGTGCCAGCAGCTCCGGACTAGCGGGGCACACCGGGGAGCTGTTTTTT
TRBV12-5,.,TRBJ1-5,.,CASGLPQPGPQHF,TGTGCTAGTGGTTTGCCCCAGCCAGGGCCCCAGCATTTT
TRBV29-1,.,TRBJ2-3,TRBD1,CSVLQQGITDTQYF,TGCAGCGTCCTCCAACAGGGGATCACAGATACGCAGTATTTT
TRBV11-2,few,TRBJ2-5,.,CASSLPQGKETQYF,TGTGCCAGCAGCTTGCCGCAGGGGAAAGAGACCCAGTACTTC
TRBV2,.,TRBJ2-1,TRBD1,CASSGDGTGSDPVREQFF,TGTGCCAGCAGTGGGGACGGGACAGGGAGTGACCCCGTAAGGGAGCAGTTCTTC
TRBV15,.,TRBJ1-1,.,CATSHAGHEAFF,TGTGCCACCAGCCACGCGGGCCATGAAGCTTTCTTT
TRBV6-2/TRBV6-3,.,TRBJ1-1,TRBD1,CASSTSGGTEAFF,TGTGCCAGCAGTACCTCAGGGGGTACTGAAGCTTTCTTT
TRBV7-9,.,TRBJ2-3,.,CASSDSLRAYTDTQYF,TGTGCCAGCAGCGACTCTCTGCGGGCCTACACAGATACGCAGTATTTT
TRBV10-3,.,TRBJ2-7,TRBD2,CAISVAGTTYEQYF,TGTGCCATCAGTGTAGCGGGGACAACCTACGAGCAGTACTTC
TRBV19,.,TRBJ1-5,.,CASSIIGGAGSPHKPQHF,TGTGCCAGTAGTATTATCGGAGGGGCTGGATCACCTCACAAGCCCCAGCATTTT
TRBV5-5,few,TRBJ1-1,.,CASSLGPEGGLTEAFF,TGTGCCAGCAGCTTAGGTCCTGAGGGGGGGCTCACTGAAGCTTTCTTT
TRBV20-1,many,TRBJ2-1,TRBD2,CSASDFTSEYNEQFF,TGCAGTGCTAGTGACTTTACTAGCGAATACAATGAGCAGTTCTTC
TRBV6-5,few,TRBJ2-5,.,CASSALGGTETQYF,TGTGCCAGCAGCGCCCTGGGAGGAACAGAGACCCAGTACTTC
TRBV7-9,.,TRBJ2-5,.,CASSLSLAETQYF,TGTGCCAGCAGCCTCAGCCTAGCGGAGACCCAGTACTTC
TRBV2,.,TRBJ1-3,.,CASLGQHSGNTIYF,TGTGCCAGCCTAGGACAGCACTCTGGAAACACCATATATTTT
TRBV7-3,many,TRBJ1-1,.,CASSLGPMNTEAFF,TGTGCCAGCAGCTTGGGCCCGATGAACACTGAAGCTTTCTTT
TRBV4-1,.,TRBJ2-4,TRBD1,CASSQDRQDRVLTNIQYF,TGCGCCAGCAGCCAAGACAGGCAGGACAGGGTCTTGACAAACATTCAGTACTTC
TRBV7-2,.,TRBJ2-7,.,CASSSSGYSYEQYF,TGTGCCAGCAGCTCGTCAGGGTACTCCTACGAGCAGTACTTC
TRBV5-1,.,TRBJ1-1,TRBD1,CASSLEGAFIEAFF,TGCGCCAGCAGCTTGGAGGGGGCTTTTATTGAAGCTTTCTTT
TRBV20-1,.,TRBJ2-7,TRBD2,CSASKAGGLSYEQYF,TGCAGTGCTAGTAAAGCGGGAGGCCTCTCCTACGAGCAGTACTTC
TRBV3-1,few,TRBJ2-1,TRBD2,CASSQDYQSGRKYVEQFF,TGTGCCAGCAGCCAAGATTACCAGAGCGGGAGGAAATATGTTGAGCAGTTCTTC
TRBV7-9,.,TRBJ2-3,.,CASSLWSGSSTDTQYF,TGTGCCAGCAGCTTATGGTCGGGCTCCAGCACAGATACGCAGTATTTT